These 26 T cell receptor beta chains share one sample of origin, sequenced in a study of T cell responses to AZD1222 COVID-19 vaccine. Some clones are missing from TCRdb's copy, which holds only in-frame ones; the method was immunoSEQ multiplex PCR. The table lists fewer than 95,000 clones, 70% to 90% of them singletons, with roughly 5% in the top ten. Source: peripheral blood, taken 28 days after the second AZD1222 dose. The receptors stem from an adult who received the AZD1222 COVID-19 vaccine.

The chain joins TRBV30 to TRBJ1-2, with a tentative D call TRBD1 (6 bases). The germline CDR1 and CDR2 sequences are GTSNPN and SVGIG (reference sequence). The CDR3 is made up of 13 amino acids. The germline V and J ends were trimmed by 3 bases and 7 bases, with 15 bases remaining between them. Written as DNA, the CDR3 is TGTGCCTGGAGCAGGGGAGGGACCCGTGGCTACACCTTC. This codes for CAWSRGGTRGYTF.

The chain is built from TRBV10-3 and TRBJ2-7; no firm D call. Trimming took off 2 bases at V and 2 bases at J, with 4 bases between the two ends. The CDR3 has 12 amino acids. Germline V CDR1 and CDR2: ENHRY, SYGVKD. CDR3 loop: CAISEAAYEQYF. CDR3 coding DNA: TGTGCCATCAGTGAGGCAGCCTACGAGCAGTACTTC.

The V and J genes are TRBV5-6 and TRBJ1-1; D is possibly TRBD1 (5 bases). The CDR3 totals 16 residues. With 2 bases removed from V and 2 bases from J, the gap between germline ends came to 16 bases. The germline V gene encodes CDR1 SGHDT and CDR2 YYEEEE. DNA of the CDR3: TGTGCCAGCAGCTTTACCCCGGGACTATCCAACACTGAAGCTTTCTTT. It specifies CASSFTPGLSNTEAFF.

The chain recombines TRBV2 with TRBJ1-1; 8 positions agree with TRBD1. The germline CDR1 and CDR2 sequences are SNHLY and FYNNEI. This CDR3 is built from 13 residues. After removal of 7 bases from V and 7 bases from J, the junction contained 8 bases not matched to a gene. CDR3 loop: CASNTLGQGEAFF. The CDR3 DNA is TGTGCCAGCAATACCCTCGGACAGGGTGAAGCTTTCTTT.

This chain links TRBV5-8 with TRBJ2-2; D remains unclear. Germline V gene data show CDR1 as SGHTS and CDR2 as YDEGEE. The ends were cut back, 2 bases at V and 5 bases at J, with 7 bases in the middle. CDR3 size: 13 residues. CDR3 bases: TGTGCCAGCAGCTTAGGACCTACCGGGGAGCTGTTTTTT. This codes for CASSLGPTGELFF.

The chain couples TRBV7-9 to TRBJ1-1; D is unresolved. Germline V gives CDR1 SEHNR, CDR2 FQNEAQ (reference sequence). The ends were cut back, 3 bases at V and 8 bases at J, with 7 bases in the middle. The CDR3 runs 11 residues. The DNA of the CDR3 is TGTGCCAGCAGCTTGACAACCGAAGCTTTCTTT. It is translated as CASSLTTEAFF.

The rearrangement uses TRBV19 and TRBJ1-1, with TRBD1 matching over 10 bases. The CDR3 extends over 16 amino acids. V shed 7 bases and J 0 bases; nucleotides not matched to a gene: 8. Germline values: CDR1 LNHDA, CDR2 SQIVND (reference sequence). This chain's CDR3 is CASTTRDRGMNTEAFF. For the CDR3, the DNA is TGTGCCAGTACCACCCGGGACAGGGGAATGAACACTGAAGCTTTCTTT.

This rearrangement joins TRBV6-5 to TRBJ1-2; 7 bases fit TRBD1. Per the germline V gene, CDR1 is MNHEY and CDR2 is SVGAGI. V gave up 7 bases and J gave up 4 bases; unmatched junction bases: 12. This CDR3 region has 15 residues. This CDR3 is CASTGGGQRSYGYTF. The CDR3 DNA sequence: TGTGCCAGCACCGGTGGGGGACAGCGTTCCTATGGCTACACCTTC.

This rearrangement joins TRBV14 to TRBJ2-6; D unclear. The germline V gene has CDR1 SGHDN and CDR2 FVKESK. V lost 0 bases to trimming and J lost 1 base, with 7 bases between them. The CDR3 totals 16 residues. As DNA, the CDR3 is TGTGCCAGCAGCCAAGAAGCGAGATCTGGGGCCAACGTCCTGACTTTC. As protein: CASSQEARSGANVLTF.

The V gene is TRBV4-3, the J gene TRBJ1-5; D perhaps matches TRBD1 (5 bases). The CDR3 totals 14 residues. With 0 bases removed from V and 4 bases from J, the gap between germline ends came to 7 bases. The germline CDR1 and CDR2 sequences are LGHNA and YSLEER. The CDR3 region is CASSQEKGNQPQHF. CDR3 DNA: TGCGCCAGCAGCCAAGAAAAGGGGAATCAGCCCCAGCATTTT.

This clone was observed a single time. This chain connects TRBV6-2 or TRBV6-3 to TRBJ1-2, with no clear D. Germline CDR1 reads MNHEY; CDR2 reads SVGEGT. There are 14 residues in the CDR3. V gave up 6 bases and J gave up 1 base, with 12 bases separating them. In DNA, the CDR3 is TGTGCCAGCAGCTTTGAGGGAGGTAACTATGGCTACACCTTC. Amino acid sequence: CASSFEGGNYGYTF.

This chain connects TRBV5-1 to TRBJ2-6; D not certain. CDR3 length: 15 residues. Germline-derived CDR1 and CDR2 are SGHRS and YFSETQ. Trimming cost V 1 base and J 2 bases, with 7 bases left between them. As DNA, the CDR3 is TGCGCCAGCAGCTTGTGGCAAACTGGGGCCAACGTCCTGACTTTC. This gives the protein CASSLWQTGANVLTF.

The rearrangement links TRBV7-6 to TRBJ2-1; D is unclear. The germline gives CDR1 SGHVS, CDR2 FNYEAQ. The CDR3 has 12 amino acids. V lost 11 bases and J 4 bases, leaving 12 bases between the germline ends. The chain's CDR3 is CASALGYNEQFF. CDR3 nucleotide sequence: TGTGCCTCTGCCCTAGGGTACAATGAGCAGTTCTTC.

This clone was picked up a small number of times. The gene calls are TRBV27 and TRBJ1-1, with 8 nucleotides matching TRBD1. CDR1 is MNHEY, CDR2 SMNVEV, per germline (reference sequence). The length of the CDR3 is 16 residues. Trimming cost V 8 bases and J 1 base; bases outside gene matches: 12. The CDR3 region has the DNA TGTGCCAGCTCCCCGAGAGGTCAGGGGGCGAACACTGAAGCTTTCTTT. Translated: CASSPRGQGANTEAFF.

The CDR3 protein is CASSLLAGADGYTF. The CDR3 DNA follows: TGTGCCAGCAGCTTATTGGCAGGGGCTGATGGCTACACCTTC. This chain uses TRBV7-9 with TRBJ1-2; weak D call: TRBD1 (6 bases). V was trimmed by 2 bases and J by 6 bases, leaving 13 bases between them. Per the germline V gene, CDR1 is SEHNR and CDR2 is FQNEAQ (reference sequence). This CDR3 is 14 amino acids long.

The chain uses TRBV7-3 and TRBJ2-3, with D perhaps assigned TRBD1 or TRBD2 (6 bases each). The CDR3 is 18 amino acids. The V gene lost 1 base and the J gene lost 6 bases, with 23 bases spanning the gap. Germline CDR1 reads SGHTA; CDR2 reads FQGTGA. CDR3 DNA: TGTGCCAGCAGCTTAAGGCCCCCCTTAACGGGGGCGGTGGATACGCAGTATTTT. Its translation: CASSLRPPLTGAVDTQYF.

Only one count was recorded for this clone. The chain is built from TRBV6-1 and TRBJ1-2; a weak D match, TRBD1 (5 bases). The CDR3 runs 14 residues. V lost 1 base and J lost 4, with 10 bases in between. Germline CDR1 and CDR2: MNHNS and SASEGT. The DNA of the CDR3 is TGTGCCAGCAGTGAAGGGGGGACCCTCTATGGCTACACCTTC. Translated: CASSEGGTLYGYTF.

The chain is built from TRBV14 and TRBJ1-1; D not resolved. Trimming took off 4 bases at V and 3 bases at J, with 18 bases between the two ends. Germline V gene data show CDR1 as SGHDN and CDR2 as FVKESK. The length of the CDR3 is 16 residues. CDR3 coding DNA: TGTGCCAGCAGCCCTTTTTGGTGGGCCGGGGACACTGAAGCTTTCTTT. Its protein product is CASSPFWWAGDTEAFF.

This sequence joins TRBV7-9 and TRBJ1-1; D possibly corresponds to TRBD1 (6 bases). This CDR3 has 17 residues. From germline, CDR1 is SEHNR and CDR2 FQNEAQ (reference sequence). The V end was cut by 1 base, the J end by 1 base, with 16 bases between. CDR3 protein: CASSLGGAGAENTEAFF. The CDR3, as DNA: TGTGCCAGCAGCTTAGGGGGGGCAGGGGCCGAGAACACTGAAGCTTTCTTT.

This clone appeared a single time. The V call is TRBV2, the J call TRBJ2-7, with D possibly TRBD2 on 5 matching bases. The CDR3 is made up of 13 amino acids. In germline, CDR1 is SNHLY, CDR2 FYNNEI. Trimming left V 5 bases short and J 9 bases short, with 17 bases between. CDR3 sequence reads: CASSPSLFEGQYF. The CDR3 nucleotides are TGTGCCAGCAGTCCTTCCCTCTTTGAGGGGCAGTACTTC.

V and J are TRBV13 and TRBJ1-4; D unclear. CDR1 PRHDT and CDR2 FYEKMQ come from the germline V gene (reference sequence). The CDR3 spans 14 residues. V was shortened by 5 bases and J by 8 bases, with 15 bases between the two germline ends. In DNA form, the CDR3 reads TGTGCCAGCAGCGTCCGAACCCCTATGGAAAAACTGTTTTTT. Translated: CASSVRTPMEKLFF.

The chain couples TRBV5-1 to TRBJ2-6, with D possibly TRBD2 on 6 matching bases. The CDR3 extends over 17 amino acids. Between the trimmed V and J ends, which lost 4 bases and 0 bases, there was a span of 14 bases. From germline, CDR1 is SGHRS and CDR2 YFSETQ. The CDR3: CASSVSRGSSGANVLTF. The CDR3 DNA sequence: TGCGCCAGCAGCGTTAGCCGGGGGAGCTCTGGGGCCAACGTCCTGACTTTC.

V is TRBV4-3 and J is TRBJ1-1; D remains ambiguous. The V and J ends lost 1 base and 3 bases respectively, with 6 bases between them. This CDR3 is 13 amino acids long. Germline values: CDR1 LGHNA, CDR2 YSLEER. CDR3 in DNA: TGCGCCAGCAGCCAAGCTTCCCACACTGAAGCTTTCTTT. Residues: CASSQASHTEAFF.

This clone was seen only once. The V and J genes are TRBV5-6 and TRBJ1-4; D perhaps matches TRBD1 (5 bases). The CDR3 totals 15 residues. Germline V lookup: CDR1 SGHDT, CDR2 YYEEEE. V gave up 0 bases and J gave up 6 bases, with 12 bases separating them. Written as DNA, the CDR3 is TGTGCCAGCAGCTTGGACGCGGGACGGGATGAAAAACTGTTTTTT. It translates to CASSLDAGRDEKLFF. The variable domain in full, completed from reference TRBV5-6 and TRBJ1-4, reads DAGVTQSPTHLIKTRGQQVTLRCSPKSGHDTVSWYQQALGQGPQFIFQYYEEEERQRGNFPDRFSGHQFPNYSSELNVNALLLGDSALYLCASSLDAGRDEKLFFGSGTQLSVL.

This chain connects TRBV7-8 to TRBJ2-7; 7 bases map to TRBD2. The CDR3 is made up of 14 amino acids. Losses at the gene ends were 5 bases for V and 3 bases for J; bases not matched to a gene: 7. CDR1 SGHVS and CDR2 FQNEAQ come from the germline V gene. The CDR3 region is CASSPLGGIYEQYF. In DNA form, the CDR3 reads TGTGCCAGCAGCCCCCTGGGGGGGATCTACGAGCAGTACTTC.

The V and J genes are TRBV4-1 and TRBJ1-5; D call uncertain. The CDR3 is made up of 15 amino acids. V was pared by 1 base and J by 0 bases, with 7 bases between. In germline, CDR1 is MGHRA, CDR2 YSYEKL. The CDR3 sequence: CASSQVRNSNQPQHF. The CDR3 DNA reads as TGCGCCAGCAGCCAAGTCAGGAATAGCAATCAGCCCCAGCATTTT.